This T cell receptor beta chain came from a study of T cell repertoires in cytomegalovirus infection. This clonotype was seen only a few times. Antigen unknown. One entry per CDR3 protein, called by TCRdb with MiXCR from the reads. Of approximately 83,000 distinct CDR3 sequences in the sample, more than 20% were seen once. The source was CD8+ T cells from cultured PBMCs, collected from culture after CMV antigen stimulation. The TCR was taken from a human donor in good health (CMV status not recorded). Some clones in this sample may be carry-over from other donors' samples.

This CDR3 is CAIRWGETQYF. CDR3 bases: TGTGCCATCAGGTGGGGGGAGACCCAGTACTTC. The chain carries TRBV12-3 or TRBV12-4 and TRBJ2-5; D might be TRBD1 or TRBD2, each matching 5 bases. The germline V and J ends were trimmed by 10 bases and 5 bases, with 11 bases remaining between them. This CDR3 region has 11 residues.